This is a list of T cell receptor beta chains from one sample in a study of blood T cell repertoires in COVID-19. Method: immunoSEQ multiplex PCR; TCRdb's copy keeps in-frame clones and lacks some. The repertoire holds roughly 220,000 clones, approximately 86% seen once, with roughly 15% in the top ten. Input material: PBMCs or T cells enriched from blood (not recorded which). The receptor source for this set is a woman aged 50 to 60 with acute COVID-19. Both conserved end residues are part of each CDR3. D genes are given only for firm matches. Clone size is given for some rows only: seen once, a few or many times, or a class if the clone is expanded.

abundance	v_gene	d_gene	j_gene	CDR3nt	CDR3aa
.	TRBV29-1	.	TRBJ2-5	TGCAGCGTTGCGTACCAAGAGACCCAGTACTTC	CSVAYQETQYF
.	TRBV6-5	.	TRBJ1-5	TGTGCCAGCGGCTGGAGGGGTGATCAGCCCCAGCATTTT	CASGWRGDQPQHF
.	TRBV18	TRBD2	TRBJ2-7	TGTGCCAGCTCAAGTCTAGCGGGAGCCTACGAGCAGTACTTC	CASSSLAGAYEQYF
once	TRBV2	TRBD1	TRBJ1-2	TGTGCCAGCAGTGAATGGACAGGGGCTGGCTACACCTTC	CASSEWTGAGYTF
.	TRBV5-4	.	TRBJ1-5	TGTGCCAGCAGCTTGGCAGGTGATAGGCAGCCCCAGCATTTT	CASSLAGDRQPQHF
.	TRBV7-3	TRBD2	TRBJ2-1	TGTGCCAGCAGCCAAAGCGGGAGGGCATACAATGAGCAGTTCTTC	CASSQSGRAYNEQFF
.	TRBV7-9	.	TRBJ2-5	TGTGCCAGCAGCAGGGACTCCGAAGAGACCCAGTACTTC	CASSRDSEETQYF
.	TRBV7-8	.	TRBJ1-2	TGTGCCAGCAGCTTAGATAGGGGCTATGGCTACACCTTC	CASSLDRGYGYTF
once	TRBV19	.	TRBJ1-1	TGTGCCAGTAGTATAAAGGCAACAGGGTTGGAAGCTTTCTTT	CASSIKATGLEAFF
few	TRBV19	.	TRBJ1-2	TGTGCCAGTACCGGACCACAGGGCTATGGCTACACCTTC	CASTGPQGYGYTF
.	TRBV5-1	.	TRBJ2-3	TGCGCCAGCAGCTTGGCCAGGGATACGCAGTATTTT	CASSLARDTQYF
.	TRBV5-4	.	TRBJ1-4	TGTGCCAGCAGCTTTGGCGGGACTAATGAAAAACTGTTTTTT	CASSFGGTNEKLFF
.	TRBV28	.	TRBJ1-1	TGTGCCAGCAACTCGGGGGGCAGCATGAACACTGAAGCTTTCTTT	CASNSGGSMNTEAFF
.	TRBV28	.	TRBJ1-4	TGTGCCAGCAGTTTACGGGGAGGTGAAAAACTGTTTTTT	CASSLRGGEKLFF
.	TRBV5-1	TRBD1	TRBJ2-7	TGCGCCAGCAGCTCCGGGGGGACAGGGGGCGCCCGCGAGCAGTACTTC	CASSSGGTGGAREQYF
.	TRBV3-1/TRBV3-2	TRBD1	TRBJ1-1	TGTGCCAGCAGCCAAGATTCGGGACAGGGGAACACTGAAGCTTTCTTT	CASSQDSGQGNTEAFF
.	TRBV9	TRBD2	TRBJ2-5	TGTGCCAGCAGCTTCTCGGGAGGGGCGGCTGGAGAGACCCAGTACTTC	CASSFSGGAAGETQYF
once	TRBV25-1	TRBD2	TRBJ2-1	TGTGCCAGCAGTGGACTAGCACGTTCCGGAAATGAGCAGTTCTTC	CASSGLARSGNEQFF
.	TRBV25-1	TRBD1	TRBJ1-1	TGTGCCAGCAGTGATTCTGACAGGGGAAGCACTGAAGCTTTCTTT	CASSDSDRGSTEAFF
.	TRBV6-5	.	TRBJ2-4	TGTGCCAGCAGTTACTCAGGGCCGGGATTAGGCATTCAGTACTTC	CASSYSGPGLGIQYF
once	TRBV5-4	TRBD2	TRBJ2-1	TGTGCCAGCAGCCCTGGGACTAGCGGGAGGAATGAGCAGTTCTTC	CASSPGTSGRNEQFF
.	TRBV7-2	.	TRBJ2-3	TGTGCCAGCAGCCCCCTGAGCAGGGCAGATACGCAGTATTTT	CASSPLSRADTQYF
.	TRBV28	TRBD1	TRBJ2-1	TGTGCCAGCAGTTCCTATCTCTCCTGGACAGGGGGCAATGAGCAGTTCTTC	CASSSYLSWTGGNEQFF
.	TRBV28	.	TRBJ1-2	TGTGCCAGCAGTTTAAGCGGGTTTGTGAGCGGCTACACCTTC	CASSLSGFVSGYTF
.	TRBV5-4	.	TRBJ2-5	TGTGCCAGCAGCTTGGCGATCGGGAAAGAGACCCAGTACTTC	CASSLAIGKETQYF
.	TRBV4-1	.	TRBJ2-1	TGCGCCAGCAGCCAAGATAACAGTATCACGGTGAATGAGCAGTTCTTC	CASSQDNSITVNEQFF
.	TRBV7-9	.	TRBJ1-5	TGTGCCAGCAGCTTAGACTTTAGTCAGCCCCAGCATTTT	CASSLDFSQPQHF
.	TRBV24-1	.	TRBJ2-3	TGTGCCACCAGGGGGAGCAGCATAGATACGCAGTATTTT	CATRGSSIDTQYF
.	TRBV18	TRBD1	TRBJ2-2	TGTGCCAGCTCACCGGGGACAGGGGCCACCGGGGAGCTGTTTTTT	CASSPGTGATGELFF
once	TRBV19	TRBD1	TRBJ2-7	TGTGCCAGTAGTATGGAGGTCGGGGGACAGGGGTCCTTC	CASSMEVGGQGSF
.	TRBV9	.	TRBJ1-3	TGTGCCAGCAGCGTAGGGGAATTTGAGGGTGGAAACACCATATATTTT	CASSVGEFEGGNTIYF
.	TRBV3-1/TRBV3-2	TRBD2	TRBJ2-1	TGTGCCAGCAGCCAGGCGGGAGGGCCGCGGAATGAGCAGTTCTTC	CASSQAGGPRNEQFF
.	TRBV6-5	TRBD1	TRBJ1-2	TGTGCCAGCAGTTATCTTCCCCCGGACAGGAACTATGGCTACACCTTC	CASSYLPPDRNYGYTF
.	TRBV29-1	.	TRBJ1-1	TGCAGCGTTGGGGGGGTGAACACTGAAGCTTTCTTT	CSVGGVNTEAFF
.	TRBV14	TRBD1	TRBJ1-2	TGTGCCAGCAGCCACCGGACAGGGTCTCTACTCGGCTACACCTTC	CASSHRTGSLLGYTF
.	TRBV27	.	TRBJ1-5	TGTGCCAGCAGTCCGTCGACAGGAAATAGCAATCAGCCCCAGCATTTT	CASSPSTGNSNQPQHF
.	TRBV11-3	TRBD2	TRBJ2-2	TGTGCCAGCAGCGCGGTGACTAGCACGGCCGCCGGGGAGCTGTTTTTT	CASSAVTSTAAGELFF
.	TRBV19	TRBD1	TRBJ2-7	TGTGCCAGTACCGGACAGGGGGACGAGCAGTACTTC	CASTGQGDEQYF
few	TRBV2	TRBD1	TRBJ2-2	TGTGCCAGCAACCCTCAGGGGGTCGGGACCGGGGAGCTGTTTTTT	CASNPQGVGTGELFF
.	TRBV5-1	.	TRBJ2-6	TGCGCCAGCAGCTTGTCGGTCTCTGGGGCCAACGTCCTGACTTTC	CASSLSVSGANVLTF
once	TRBV14	.	TRBJ2-3	TGTGCCAGCAGCCCACAACCCCCAGGGGCAGATACGCAGTATTTT	CASSPQPPGADTQYF
.	TRBV7-9	TRBD2	TRBJ2-7	TGTGCCAGCAGCTCGGGACTAGCGATTTCCGACGAGCAGTACTTC	CASSSGLAISDEQYF
.	TRBV18	TRBD1	TRBJ1-2	TGTGCCAGCTCCCCCGACAGGGACTATGGCTACACCTTC	CASSPDRDYGYTF
.	TRBV4-3	.	TRBJ1-2	TGCGCCAGCAGCCAAGATCGAGCCACCTCTAACTATGGCTACACCTTC	CASSQDRATSNYGYTF
.	TRBV5-8	.	TRBJ2-5	TGTGCCAGCAGCTTGGACTGGGGCGGTGAGACCCAGTACTTC	CASSLDWGGETQYF
.	TRBV7-9	TRBD1	TRBJ2-7	TGTGCCAGCAGCTTCCCGGGACAGGGGGCCGAGCAGTACTTC	CASSFPGQGAEQYF
.	TRBV19	.	TRBJ2-1	TGTGCCAGTAGTATAGAGGGTAGCGGGGACAGCTCCTACAATGAGCAGTTCTTC	CASSIEGSGDSSYNEQFF
.	TRBV10-2	TRBD2	TRBJ2-1	TGCGCCAGCGGACTAGCGGGAGAAAACTCCTACAATGAGCAGTTCTTC	CASGLAGENSYNEQFF
.	TRBV5-1	.	TRBJ2-1	TGCGCCAGCAGCTTGGACAGGCCCAATGAGCAGTTCTTC	CASSLDRPNEQFF
.	TRBV18	TRBD2	TRBJ2-3	TGTGCCAGCTCACCCCGGACTAGCTCCCCAGATACGCAGTATTTT	CASSPRTSSPDTQYF
.	TRBV7-9	TRBD2	TRBJ2-1	TGTGCCAGCAGCTTTAGGGCTAGCGGGAGTTACAATGAGCAGTTCTTC	CASSFRASGSYNEQFF